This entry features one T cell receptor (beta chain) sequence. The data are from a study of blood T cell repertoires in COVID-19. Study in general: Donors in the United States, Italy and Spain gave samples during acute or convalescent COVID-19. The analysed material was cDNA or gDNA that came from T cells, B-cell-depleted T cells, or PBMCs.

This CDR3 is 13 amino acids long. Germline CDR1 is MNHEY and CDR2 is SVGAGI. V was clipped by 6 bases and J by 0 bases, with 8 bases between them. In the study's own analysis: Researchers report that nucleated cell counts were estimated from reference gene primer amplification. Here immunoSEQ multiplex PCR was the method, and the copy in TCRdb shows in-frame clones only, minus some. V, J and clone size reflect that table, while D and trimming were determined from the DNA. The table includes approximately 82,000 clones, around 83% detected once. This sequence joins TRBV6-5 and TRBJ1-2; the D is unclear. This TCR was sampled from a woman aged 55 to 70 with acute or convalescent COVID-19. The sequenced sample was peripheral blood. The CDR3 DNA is TGTGCCAGCAGGAGGGCCTCTAACTATGGCTACACCTTC. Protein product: CASRRASNYGYTF.